This T cell receptor (beta chain) derives from a study of T cell responses to AZD1222 COVID-19 vaccine. At the level of the study: Pooled in the analysis were second doses at about 4 or about 12 weeks.

Whole-study findings and limits: Vaccine-associated CD4 TCRs ranged over spike, dominating at 160-218 and 743-854. Researchers took repertoire samples only after the peak T cell response had come. Among those given AZD1222, only five to seven were seropositive at baseline.

This CDR3 region has 14 residues. V was trimmed by 3 bases and J by 2 bases, leaving 8 bases between them. Germline V gene data show CDR1 as PRHDT and CDR2 as FYEKMQ (reference sequence). This clone was counted a few times. Its specificity is not known. Repertoires were generated with immunoSEQ multiplex PCR, while TCRdb's copy carries only in-frame clones and drops some. The sample lists some 200,000 clones; more than 85% were seen once. The clonotype originates from an adult in good health. Specimen: peripheral blood, collected on day 0 of AZD1222 vaccination. The chain employs TRBV13 and TRBJ1-3, with no clear D. The CDR3 nucleotides read TGTGCCAGCAGCTTCTCTGGGGCTGGAAACACCATATATTTT. This sequence encodes CASSFSGAGNTIYF.